Below, 23 T cell receptor beta chains from the same sample are listed, as sequenced in a study of shared clonotypes between healthy human individuals. Only in-frame clones appear in the TCRdb table, and some are missing; sequencing was by immunoSEQ multiplex PCR. This sample has approximately 100,000 clones; under 80% occur once, and the top ten carry over 35%. Sequencing used memory CD8+ T cells sorted from blood. Subset indicated: CD45RO+ cells pooled with CCR7-negative TemRA cells. The origin of the receptors is a young man in good health.

This clone was counted a few times. The chain has TRBV9 and TRBJ2-1, with 9 nucleotides matching TRBD1. With V trimmed by 4 bases and J by 8 bases, 10 bases remained unmatched. CDR1 and CDR2 (germline): SGDLS, YYNGEE. The CDR3 length is 15 residues. DNA of the CDR3: TGTGCCAGCAGCCTCCGGGACAGGGCGGTGGATGAGCAGTTCTTC. Amino acids: CASSLRDRAVDEQFF.

The chain couples TRBV18 to TRBJ2-5; possible D gene TRBD2, 6 bases. Germline loops: CDR1 KGHSH, CDR2 LQKENI. This CDR3 region has 13 residues. Trimming pared 6 bases from V and 4 bases from J, leaving 12 bases between. Here the CDR3 DNA reads TGTGCCAGCTCCTACGAGGAGGGAGAGACCCAGTACTTC. Its translation: CASSYEEGETQYF.

This rearrangement joins TRBV6-1 to TRBJ2-3, with TRBD2 as a possible D gene (6 bases). Trimming took off 7 bases at V and 2 bases at J, with 13 bases between the two ends. Germline CDR1 reads MNHNS; CDR2 reads SASEGT. This CDR3 has 14 amino acids. For the CDR3, the DNA is TGTGCCAGCATAGATAAGCGGGCCACAGATACGCAGTATTTT. Amino acids: CASIDKRATDTQYF.

The chain couples TRBV14 to TRBJ2-7, with 9 positions matching TRBD2. CDR1 and CDR2 from the germline V gene are SGHDN and FVKESK. This CDR3 comprises 22 residues. Losses at the gene ends were 4 bases for V and 3 bases for J; bases not matched to a gene: 28. CDR3 in amino acids: CASSPFFLAGIPRTNPFYEQYF. DNA of the CDR3: TGTGCCAGCAGCCCTTTCTTTCTAGCGGGAATACCACGTACTAACCCATTCTACGAGCAGTACTTC.

The chain has TRBV7-2 and TRBJ1-2; D is possibly TRBD1 (5 bases). Germline CDR1 SGHTA, CDR2 FQGNSA. The CDR3 contains 11 residues. Trimming removed 5 bases from V and 8 bases from J, with 9 bases in between. The CDR3 protein is CASSPGSGYTF. In DNA, the CDR3 is TGTGCCAGCAGCCCAGGGTCGGGCTACACCTTC.

This rearrangement joins TRBV27 to TRBJ1-2; the D gene is possibly TRBD1 (6 bases). This CDR3 region has 13 residues. V lost 6 bases, J lost 4 bases, and 12 bases lay in between. Germline V gene lookup returns CDR1 MNHEY and CDR2 SMNVEV (reference sequence). CDR3 nucleotides: TGTGCCAGCAGACCGACAGGCTTCTATGGCTACACCTTC. Amino acids: CASRPTGFYGYTF.

The V gene is TRBV7-2, the J gene TRBJ2-1; the D call may be TRBD1 or TRBD2 (7 bases each). Trimming removed 5 bases from V and 4 bases from J, with 18 bases in between. The germline V gene encodes CDR1 SGHTA and CDR2 FQGNSA. The CDR3 has 16 residues. The CDR3 DNA reads as TGTGCCAGCAGCCCTAGGGGGGGACAGAGGTACAATGAGCAGTTCTTC. Translating it yields CASSPRGGQRYNEQFF.

This clone was recorded only once. CDR3 in amino acids: CASGDVTYEQYF. The CDR3 DNA reads as TGTGCCAGCGGGGACGTCACCTACGAGCAGTACTTC. The chain has TRBV28 and TRBJ2-7, with D possibly being TRBD1 or TRBD2 (5 bases each). V lost 8 bases and J 2 bases, leaving 10 bases between the germline ends. This CDR3 is 12 amino acids long. Germline assignment: CDR1 MDHEN and CDR2 SYDVKM.

The CDR3 nucleotides read TGTGCCAGCAGCGGACTAGCGACCAAGGGATACAATGAGCAGTTCTTC. Translated: CASSGLATKGYNEQFF. The chain links TRBV6-4 to TRBJ2-1; 9 nucleotides align to TRBD2. The length of the CDR3 is 16 residues. In germline, CDR1 is MRHNA, CDR2 SNTAGT. J was trimmed by 4 bases and V by 6 bases; bases with no gene match: 10.

This chain uses TRBV19 with TRBJ1-2; the D gene is possibly TRBD1 (6 bases). Germline V gene sequence: CDR1 LNHDA, CDR2 SQIVND (reference sequence). This CDR3 contains 16 residues. The V end was cut by 7 bases, the J end by 5 bases, with 23 bases between. CDR3 protein: CASTPTGGQGGYGYTF. CDR3 DNA sequence: TGTGCCAGTACACCGACAGGAGGGCAGGGTGGATATGGCTACACCTTC.

The chain carries TRBV7-6 and TRBJ2-1; 12 nucleotides agree with TRBD2. J lost 5 bases, V lost 3 bases, and 8 bases had no gene match. Germline V gene data show CDR1 as SGHVS and CDR2 as FNYEAQ. This CDR3 has 17 amino acids. CDR3 coding DNA: TGTGCCAGCAGCTTTTCTAGCGGGAGGGGAGACGACAATGAGCAGTTCTTC. As protein: CASSFSSGRGDDNEQFF.

This chain links TRBV7-6 with TRBJ2-5; D tentatively reads TRBD1 or TRBD2 (5 bases each). The CDR3 has 17 residues. V was cut by 8 bases and J by 0 bases, with 22 bases left in between. Germline V gives CDR1 SGHVS, CDR2 FNYEAQ. As DNA, the CDR3 is TGTGCCAGCTCAAAGGGAGAAAGGGGCAGATACCAAGAGACCCAGTACTTC. Translated, it gives CASSKGERGRYQETQYF. Variable domain in full (rest from reference TRBV7-6 and TRBJ2-5): GAGVSQSPRYKVTKRGQDVALRCDPISGHVSLYWYRQALGQGPEFLTYFNYEAQQDKSGLPNDRFSAERPEGSISTLTIQRTEQRDSAMYRCASSKGERGRYQETQYFGPGTRLLVL.

The rearrangement uses TRBV7-9 and TRBJ1-2, with D unresolved. CDR3 size: 11 residues. V lost 5 bases to trimming and J lost 4 bases, with 5 bases between them. In germline, CDR1 is SEHNR, CDR2 FQNEAQ (reference sequence). CDR3 residues: CASSTSYGYTF. CDR3 DNA: TGTGCCAGCAGCACCAGCTATGGCTACACCTTC. The variable domain in full, completed from reference TRBV7-9 and TRBJ1-2, reads DTGVSQNPRHKITKRGQNVTFRCDPISEHNRLYWYRQTLGQGPEFLTYFQNEAQLEKSRLLSDRFSAERPKGSFSTLEIQRTEQGDSAMYLCASSTSYGYTFGSGTRLTVV.

The gene calls are TRBV27 and TRBJ2-3; D uncertain. Trimming shortened V by 7 bases and J by 1 base, and 12 bases separated the two germline ends. The CDR3 is 14 residues long. Germline lookup yields CDR1 MNHEY and CDR2 SMNVEV (reference sequence). The CDR3 loop reads CASTRGIGTDTQYF. Here the CDR3 DNA reads TGTGCCAGCACTCGAGGAATTGGCACAGATACGCAGTATTTT.

The J gene is TRBJ2-7, the V gene TRBV19; D is tentatively TRBD1 or TRBD2 (5 bases each). The CDR3 sequence is 14 residues long. CDR1 LNHDA and CDR2 SQIVND come from the germline V gene (reference sequence). Trimming removed 5 bases from V and 2 bases from J, with 13 bases in between. Here the CDR3 reads CASSSGTGPYEQYF. The CDR3 DNA reads TGTGCCAGTAGTTCCGGGACCGGCCCCTACGAGCAGTACTTC.

In this sample, this clone turned up a few times. The V and J genes are TRBV5-1 and TRBJ2-3, with D possibly matching TRBD2 (5 bases). The CDR3 has 15 residues. V was cut by 3 bases and J by 6 bases, with 17 bases left in between. In germline, CDR1 is SGHRS, CDR2 YFSETQ. CDR3 sequence reads: CASSSTRGTGDTQYF. As DNA, the CDR3 is TGCGCCAGCAGCTCTACCCGGGGTACGGGGGATACGCAGTATTTT.

The rearrangement joins TRBV27 to TRBJ2-3; possible D gene TRBD2, 6 bases. CDR1 MNHEY and CDR2 SMNVEV come from the germline V gene (reference sequence). The CDR3 is 16 residues long. V gave up 10 bases and J gave up 6 bases, with 26 bases separating them. CDR3 nucleotide sequence: TGTGCCACCGCCTCCGGGGGAGCGGGCCGGACGGATACGCAGTATTTT. It is translated as CATASGGAGRTDTQYF.

The chain combines TRBV2 with TRBJ2-2; the match to TRBD2 covers 9 bases. Germline values: CDR1 SNHLY, CDR2 FYNNEI. Trimming removed 2 bases from V and 0 bases from J; junction bases left unmatched: 13. The CDR3 runs 20 residues. DNA for the CDR3: TGTGCCAGCAGTGAACCGGAGACGGGACTAGCCCCCCCGAACACCGGGGAGCTGTTTTTT. Translated, it gives CASSEPETGLAPPNTGELFF.

This clone has just a few counts. The J gene is TRBJ2-1, the V gene TRBV27; 9 positions agree with TRBD2. The CDR3 covers 16 residues. Germline trimming cut 4 bases from V and 7 bases from J; bases unmatched to any gene: 11. Germline CDR1 and CDR2: MNHEY and SMNVEV (reference sequence). CDR3 protein: CASSSMGGGRANEQFF. Here the CDR3 DNA reads TGTGCCAGCAGTTCGATGGGGGGCGGGAGGGCGAATGAGCAGTTCTTC.

The V call is TRBV18, the J call TRBJ2-7; D tentatively reads TRBD1 or TRBD2 (5 bases each). Germline V gene lookup returns CDR1 KGHSH and CDR2 LQKENI. V was pared by 3 bases and J by 0 bases, with 9 bases between. CDR3 length: 14 amino acids. The CDR3 loop is CASSPVGTSYEQYF. In DNA, the CDR3 is TGTGCCAGCTCACCCGTCGGGACCTCCTACGAGCAGTACTTC.

This chain uses TRBV7-9 with TRBJ2-7; the D gene is possibly TRBD1 (5 bases). Trimming cost V 6 bases and J 1 base, with 16 bases left between them. Germline V gene sequence: CDR1 SEHNR, CDR2 FQNEAQ (reference sequence). The CDR3 is made up of 15 amino acids. CDR3 in amino acids: CASSSSGQGSYEQYF. The CDR3 region has the DNA TGTGCCAGCAGTTCTTCTGGCCAGGGATCCTACGAGCAGTACTTC.

The chain recombines TRBV10-1 with TRBJ2-3; 10 nucleotides line up with TRBD2. From germline, CDR1 is WNHNN and CDR2 SYGVQD (reference sequence). The CDR3 is made up of 15 amino acids. V lost 7 bases, J lost 2 bases, and 6 bases stayed unmatched. The CDR3 coding sequence is TGCGCCAGCAACCCGGGGACTAGCGACACAGATACGCAGTATTTT. Translated: CASNPGTSDTDTQYF.

This clone was counted once. The chain couples TRBV7-8 to TRBJ2-1; unclear D gene. Trimming cost V 5 bases and J 3 bases, with 14 bases left between them. Germline CDR1 is SGHVS and CDR2 is FQNEAQ. The CDR3 contains 15 residues. CDR3 loop: CASSMGPSSYNEQFF. In nucleotides, the CDR3 is TGTGCCAGCAGCATGGGCCCTTCGAGCTACAATGAGCAGTTCTTC.